The clone carrying this T cell receptor beta chain was seen only once. Synthetic templates analogous to TCR were spiked into all PCRs individually. Generated by immunoSEQ multiplex PCR, the TCRdb table keeps only in-frame clones and is missing some. The sample lists some 41,000 clones; approximately 89% were seen once. The sample comes from a study of PD-L1 blockade in urothelial cancer. Overall study context: Dosed intravenously at 1,200 mg every 3 weeks, atezolizumab was initiated by patients around 2014. Blood samples had a median of approximately 140,000 T cells, more than 65,000 unique TCRs, and clonality roughly 0.088. In the patient group, twenty-five of 29 were males with bladder-origin urothelial cancer.

The V gene's germline CDR1 is MNHNS and CDR2 SASEGT. The CDR3 contains 13 residues. V lost 7 bases, J lost 2 bases, and 12 bases lay in between. The chain combines TRBV6-1 with TRBJ2-7, with D possibly being TRBD1 (5 bases). Sequences were derived from PBMCs, sampled around atezolizumab (anti-PD-L1) treatment. The receptor comes from a man at least 80 years old with urothelial cancer. The CDR3 DNA sequence: TGTGCCAGCACTGTGACAGACCCCTACGAGCAGTACTTC. It yields the protein CASTVTDPYEQYF.